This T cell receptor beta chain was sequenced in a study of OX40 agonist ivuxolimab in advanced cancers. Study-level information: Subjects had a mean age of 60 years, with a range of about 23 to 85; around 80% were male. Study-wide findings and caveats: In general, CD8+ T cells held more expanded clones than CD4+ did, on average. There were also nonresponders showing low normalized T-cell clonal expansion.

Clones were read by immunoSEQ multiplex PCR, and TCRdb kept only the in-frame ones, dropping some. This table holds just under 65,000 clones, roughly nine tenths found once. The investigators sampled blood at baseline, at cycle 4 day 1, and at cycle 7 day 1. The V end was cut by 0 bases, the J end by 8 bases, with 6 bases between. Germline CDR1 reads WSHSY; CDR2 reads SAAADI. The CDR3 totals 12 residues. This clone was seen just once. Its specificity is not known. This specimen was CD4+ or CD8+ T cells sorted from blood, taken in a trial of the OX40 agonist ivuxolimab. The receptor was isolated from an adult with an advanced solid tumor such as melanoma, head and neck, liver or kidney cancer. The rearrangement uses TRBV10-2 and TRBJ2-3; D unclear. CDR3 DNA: TGCGCCAGCAGTGAGTCTCGAGGTACGCAGTATTTT. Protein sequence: CASSESRGTQYF.